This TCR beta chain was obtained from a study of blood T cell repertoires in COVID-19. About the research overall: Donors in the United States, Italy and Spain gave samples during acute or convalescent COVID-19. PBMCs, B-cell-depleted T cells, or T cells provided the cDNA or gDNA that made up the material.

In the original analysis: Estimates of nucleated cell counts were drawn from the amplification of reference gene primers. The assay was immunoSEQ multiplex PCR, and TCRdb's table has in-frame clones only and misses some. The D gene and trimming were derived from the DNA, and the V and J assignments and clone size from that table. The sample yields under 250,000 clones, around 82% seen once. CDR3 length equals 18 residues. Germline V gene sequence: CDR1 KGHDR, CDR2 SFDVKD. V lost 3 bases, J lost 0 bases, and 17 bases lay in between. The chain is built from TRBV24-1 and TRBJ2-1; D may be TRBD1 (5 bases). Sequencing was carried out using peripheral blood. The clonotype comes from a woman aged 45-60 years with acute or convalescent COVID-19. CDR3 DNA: TGTGCCACCAGTGATAGGCTCACTTCTAGGGGCTCCTACAATGAGCAGTTCTTC. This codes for CATSDRLTSRGSYNEQFF.